The 18 T cell receptor beta chains below were found in one sample sequenced in a study of blood T cells in healthy people across ages. Through a sample-barcoded 5' primer and a J-beta primer mix, a second PCR was run for roughly 7 to 12 cycles. TCRdb reprocessed the 5' RACE reads with MiXCR, giving one entry per CDR3 protein. Found here are some 850,000 distinct CDR3 sequences, under 30% of them singletons; the top ten hold 3%. This sample was also put to use in a study of T cells of mothers and their children.

The sequencing sample was made of blood. Receptor source: a boy aged 5 to 17 in good health.

The gene calls are TRBV10-3 and TRBJ2-3; D is perhaps TRBD1 (6 bases). The V gene's germline CDR1 is ENHRY and CDR2 SYGVKD. Trimming took off 6 bases at V and 0 bases at J, with 13 bases between the two ends. The CDR3 runs 15 residues. The CDR3 region has the DNA TGTGCCATCAGGACAGGAGTCTCTAGCACAGATACGCAGTATTTT. As protein: CAIRTGVSSTDTQYF.

The CDR3 coding sequence is TGCAGCGTTGACCCCAGGGGAGAGACCCAGTACTTC. Its translation: CSVDPRGETQYF. The V call is TRBV29-1, the J call TRBJ2-5; TRBD1 is a possible D gene (6 bases). The CDR3 runs 12 residues. The V end was cut by 3 bases, the J end by 4 bases, with 9 bases between. Looked up from germline, CDR1 is SQVTM and CDR2 is ANQGSEA.

This clonotype was found a few times. The junction departs from the called germline gene at one end, perhaps through a read error. This chain uses TRBV15 with TRBJ1-1; possibly TRBD1 for D (6 bases). The CDR3 runs to 15 residues. Germline V gene lookup returns CDR1 LNHNV and CDR2 YYDKDF (reference sequence). The CDR3 sequence is CATSREGGHNTEAFF. As DNA, the CDR3 is TGTGCCACCAGCAGAGAGGGGGGACACAACACCGAAGCTTTCTTT.

This rearrangement joins TRBV18 to TRBJ2-1, with D possibly TRBD2 on 6 matching bases. V dropped 2 bases and J dropped 7 bases, with 15 bases sitting between them. The germline V gene encodes CDR1 KGHSH and CDR2 LQKENI. The CDR3 runs to 15 residues. CDR3 in DNA: TGTGCCAGCTCACCATTCCAGGGAGGAAAGAATGAGCAGTTCTTC. Protein product: CASSPFQGGKNEQFF. The entire variable domain, with the rest obtained from reference TRBV18 and TRBJ2-1, is as follows: NAGVMQNPRHLVRRRGQEARLRCSPMKGHSHVYWYRQLPEEGLKFMVYLQKENIIDESGMPKERFSAEFPKEGPSILRIQQVVRGDSAAYFCASSPFQGGKNEQFFGPGTRLTVL.

The chain joins TRBV7-9 to TRBJ1-1; D unresolved. The CDR3 has 15 residues. Germline V gives CDR1 SEHNR, CDR2 FQNEAQ (reference sequence). Trimming removed 5 bases at V and 7 bases at J, with 20 bases between. The CDR3 nucleotides are TGTGCCAGCAGCCCTTCGACAACTTTAAGCAGTGAAGCTTTCTTT. The encoded protein is CASSPSTTLSSEAFF.

V gene TRBV29-1 combines with J gene TRBJ2-1, with D uncertain. This CDR3 contains 11 residues. Germline CDR1 SQVTM, CDR2 ANQGSEA. Trimming took 2 bases from V and 5 from J, leaving 4 bases between them. Here the CDR3 reads CSVERDNEQFF. The DNA for the CDR3 is TGCAGCGTTGAACGGGACAATGAGCAGTTCTTC.

This CDR3 is CASSTRILGRNTEAFF. In DNA, the CDR3 is TGTGCCAGCAGCACGCGAATCCTGGGCCGGAACACTGAAGCTTTCTTT. The rearrangement joins TRBV21-1 to TRBJ1-1. TRBV21-1 is a documented pseudogene. The CDR3 covers 16 residues.

The V gene is TRBV3-1, the J gene TRBJ2-2; either TRBD1 or TRBD2 may supply D (5 bases each). Trimming left V 5 bases short and J 9 bases short, with 13 bases between. CDR1 is LGHDT, CDR2 YNNKEL, per germline (reference sequence). The CDR3 totals 13 residues. The CDR3 sequence is CASSMRGARELFF. DNA of the CDR3: TGTGCCAGCAGCATGAGAGGGGCGAGGGAGCTGTTTTTT.

This clonotype was seen only a few times. The chain recombines TRBV30 with TRBJ1-1; D unclear. Germline-derived CDR1 and CDR2 are GTSNPN and SVGIG (reference sequence). The CDR3 length is 12 residues. Between the trimmed V and J ends, which lost 0 bases and 7 bases, there was a span of 9 bases. CDR3 nucleotides: TGTGCCTGGAGTGTACCCGTAGGTGAAGCTTTCTTT. The encoded protein is CAWSVPVGEAFF.

In its sample, this clonotype was seen a few times. This chain links TRBV28 with TRBJ2-4, with a possible D match to TRBD1 (5 bases). This CDR3 comprises 17 residues. Germline V gene sequence: CDR1 MDHEN, CDR2 SYDVKM. Trimming took off 5 bases at V and 1 base at J, with 18 bases between the two ends. CDR3 loop: CASSPRGPKGAKNIQYF. Here the CDR3 DNA reads TGTGCCAGCAGTCCGCGTGGACCGAAGGGGGCCAAAAACATTCAGTACTTC.

This clonotype showed up just a few times. The chain uses TRBV29-1 and TRBJ2-1; the D gene is possibly TRBD2 (6 bases). The J call may be incorrect, as the DNA end agrees better with TRBJ2-7. There are 9 residues in the CDR3. CDR1 is SQVTM, CDR2 ANQGSEA, per germline. The CDR3 here is CRCGGEQYF. The CDR3 nucleotides are TGCAGGTGTGGGGGGGAGCAGTACTTC.

This clonotype was picked up many times. The chain joins TRBV7-9 to TRBJ2-7; 11 positions agree with TRBD1. The germline V gene has CDR1 SEHNR and CDR2 FQNEAQ (reference sequence). The V gene end was trimmed by 8 bases and the J gene end by 3 bases; junction bases not matched to a gene: 3. There are 13 residues in the CDR3. Here the CDR3 reads CASRGQGVYEQYF. DNA for the CDR3: TGTGCCAGCCGGGGACAGGGGGTCTACGAGCAGTACTTC.

The rearrangement uses TRBV29-1 and TRBJ2-5; D is perhaps TRBD2 (5 bases). This CDR3 spans 11 amino acids. Looked up from germline, CDR1 is SQVTM and CDR2 is ANQGSEA. Trimming cost V 6 bases and J 9 bases, with 14 bases left between them. DNA for the CDR3: TGCAGCGTCCAGCCGAAGGAGGCCCAGTACTTC. It specifies CSVQPKEAQYF.

The rearrangement links TRBV11-2 to TRBJ2-5; the match to TRBD2 covers 12 bases. Germline values: CDR1 SGHAT, CDR2 FQNNGV. V was clipped by 5 bases and J by 3 bases; unmatched bases: 4. The CDR3 is 15 residues long. As DNA, the CDR3 is TGTGCCAGCAGCACCCGGACTAGCGGGGAAGAGACCCAGTACTTC. Its translation: CASSTRTSGEETQYF.

This clonotype was recorded a few times. The chain recombines TRBV6-1 with TRBJ2-5, with no clear D. This CDR3 has 15 amino acids. CDR1 is MNHNS and CDR2 is SASEGT in the germline V gene. V was shortened by 2 bases and J by 3 bases, with 13 bases between the two germline ends. The CDR3 loop is CASSESPGVKETQYF. The CDR3 bases are TGTGCCAGCAGTGAATCGCCAGGAGTTAAAGAGACCCAGTACTTC.

V is TRBV28 and J is TRBJ2-7, with TRBD2 identical over 7 bases. The germline V gene has CDR1 MDHEN and CDR2 SYDVKM. J gave up 6 bases and V 7 bases, and 12 bases lay outside the gene matches. This CDR3 is built from 14 residues. The CDR3 DNA follows: TGTGCCAGCAACCGTCGACCGAAGCGGGGCGAGCAGTACTTC. Translated: CASNRRPKRGEQYF.

The chain is built from TRBV10-3 and TRBJ2-2; D is unclear. This CDR3 is built from 13 residues. Germline V gene lookup returns CDR1 ENHRY and CDR2 SYGVKD. Trimming cost V 3 bases and J 7 bases, with 9 bases left between them. CDR3 sequence (DNA): TGTGCCATCAGTGAAGAAGGGTACGGGGAGCTGTTTTTT. Residues: CAISEEGYGELFF.

This clonotype was observed a handful of times. This chain links TRBV2 with TRBJ1-2, with 7 bases that match TRBD1. CDR3 length: 20 residues. Germline V gene data show CDR1 as SNHLY and CDR2 as FYNNEI. V was pared by 2 bases and J by 4 bases, with 22 bases of the junction left unmatched. The CDR3 DNA follows: TGTGCCAGCAGTGAAATACCGAGACAGGGACTACGTAGGCTGGGCTATGGCTACACCTTC. Its translation is CASSEIPRQGLRRLGYGYTF.